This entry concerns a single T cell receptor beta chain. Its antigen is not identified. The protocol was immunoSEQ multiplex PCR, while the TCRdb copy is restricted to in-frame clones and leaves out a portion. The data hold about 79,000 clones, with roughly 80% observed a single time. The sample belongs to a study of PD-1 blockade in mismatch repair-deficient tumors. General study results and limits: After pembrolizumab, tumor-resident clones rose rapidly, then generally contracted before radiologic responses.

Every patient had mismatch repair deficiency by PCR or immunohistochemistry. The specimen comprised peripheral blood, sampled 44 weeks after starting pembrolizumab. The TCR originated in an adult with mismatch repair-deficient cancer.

In DNA, the CDR3 is TGCGCCAGCAGTAGCCGACTATGGAACACCGGGGAGCTGTTTTTT. Protein: CASSSRLWNTGELFF. The chain joins TRBV10-1 to TRBJ2-2; possible D gene TRBD2, 5 bases. Germline loops: CDR1 WNHNN, CDR2 SYGVQD (reference sequence). V was trimmed by 5 bases and J by 1 base, leaving 11 bases between them. CDR3 length: 15 residues.